One sample yielded the 20 T cell receptor beta chains listed below, sequenced in a study of cytomegalovirus exposure and HLA in healthy donors. The study ran its PCR with 60 Vbeta and 13 Jbeta primers. Produced via immunoSEQ multiplex PCR; TCRdb's table is partial and in-frame only. Seen here are over 250,000 clones, approximately 70% observed once, and the top ten hold under 3%. Material for sequencing was PBMCs. The receptors were sampled from a female donor in good health and CMV-seronegative.

The V gene is TRBV18, the J gene TRBJ2-5, with D uncertain. CDR3 length: 13 amino acids. Trimming shortened V by 3 bases and J by 5 bases, and 10 bases separated the two germline ends. In germline, CDR1 is KGHSH, CDR2 LQKENI. The CDR3, as DNA: TGTGCCAGCTCACCCACTACGATCGAGACCCAGTACTTC. Residues: CASSPTTIETQYF.

This clone occurred a few times. The gene calls are TRBV6-1 and TRBJ1-2; possible D gene TRBD1, 6 bases. V dropped 2 bases and J dropped 4 bases, with 8 bases sitting between them. Germline values: CDR1 MNHNS, CDR2 SASEGT. This CDR3 is 13 amino acids long. The CDR3 region has the DNA TGTGCCAGCAGTGAAATACAGGGCTATGGCTACACCTTC. It translates to CASSEIQGYGYTF.

This clone was picked up one time. V usage is TRBV4-1 and J usage is TRBJ1-4; D is uncertain. Trimming removed 8 bases from V and 7 bases from J, with 8 bases in between. CDR1 and CDR2 (germline): MGHRA, YSYEKL. The CDR3 runs to 11 residues. Written as DNA, the CDR3 is TGCGCCAGCGGGTGGAGTGAAAAACTGTTTTTT. Its protein is CASGWSEKLFF.

This clone occurred a few times. The genes are TRBV25-1 and TRBJ2-3; no definite D call. The CDR3 contains 10 residues. V lost 10 bases, J lost 6 bases, and 8 bases lay in between. Germline V gene sequence: CDR1 MGHDK, CDR2 SYGVNS. The CDR3 protein is CATDQDTQYF. Here the CDR3 DNA reads TGTGCCACCGATCAGGATACGCAGTATTTT.

The chain links TRBV27 to TRBJ2-1; TRBD2 might be the D (6 bases). Per the germline V gene, CDR1 is MNHEY and CDR2 is SMNVEV (reference sequence). Trimming cost V 3 bases and J 15 bases, with 12 bases left between them. This CDR3 has 11 amino acids. This CDR3 reads CASSFRRERFF. CDR3 coding DNA: TGTGCCAGCAGTTTTCGACGGGAGAGGTTCTTC.

This clone showed up just a few times. The chain employs TRBV7-2 and TRBJ1-2; a weak D match, TRBD1 (6 bases). CDR1 and CDR2 (germline): SGHTA, FQGNSA. The CDR3 is 15 residues long. Trimming shortened V by 1 base and J by 6 bases, and 15 bases separated the two germline ends. CDR3 DNA sequence: TGTGCCAGCAGCTTAGGATACAGGGTAGAGAATGGCTACACCTTC. Residues: CASSLGYRVENGYTF.

This chain connects TRBV6-5 to TRBJ1-1; D is perhaps TRBD1 (5 bases). This CDR3 has 14 residues. V lost 7 bases and J lost 1, with 13 bases in between. Germline V lookup: CDR1 MNHEY, CDR2 SVGAGI. Here the CDR3 reads CASKTGGRNTEAFF. CDR3 DNA: TGTGCCAGCAAAACGGGGGGAAGGAACACTGAAGCTTTCTTT.

The CDR3 sequence is CASSIRTGGYEQYF. The CDR3 DNA reads as TGTGCCAGTAGTATAAGGACAGGGGGCTACGAGCAGTACTTC. The chain joins TRBV19 to TRBJ2-5, with 10 bases that match TRBD1. Near its end, the DNA agrees better with TRBJ2-7, so the J call may be wrong. The germline CDR1 and CDR2 sequences are LNHDA and SQIVND (reference sequence). CDR3 length: 14 amino acids.

The chain links TRBV7-9 to TRBJ2-5; D is ambiguous. Germline V gives CDR1 SEHNR, CDR2 FQNEAQ (reference sequence). Trimming shortened V by 2 bases and J by 1 base, and 5 bases separated the two germline ends. The CDR3 runs to 13 residues. CDR3 sequence: CASSLYSQETQYF. CDR3 bases: TGTGCCAGCAGCTTATACAGCCAAGAGACCCAGTACTTC. Together with reference TRBV7-9 and TRBJ2-5, the CDR3 gives the full variable domain: DTGVSQNPRHKITKRGQNVTFRCDPISEHNRLYWYRQTLGQGPEFLTYFQNEAQLEKSRLLSDRFSAERPKGSFSTLEIQRTEQGDSAMYLCASSLYSQETQYFGPGTRLLVL.

This chain joins TRBV5-1 and TRBJ1-1, with unresolved D. The CDR3 is 14 residues long. The V gene's germline CDR1 is SGHRS and CDR2 YFSETQ. With 4 bases removed from V and 1 base from J, the gap between germline ends came to 11 bases. This CDR3 reads CASSPHRENTEAFF. CDR3 nucleotide sequence: TGCGCCAGCAGCCCCCACCGGGAGAACACTGAAGCTTTCTTT. The whole variable domain, remainder taken from reference TRBV5-1 and TRBJ1-1, is KAGVTQTPRYLIKTRGQQVTLSCSPISGHRSVSWYQQTPGQGLQFLFEYFSETQRNKGNFPGRFSGRQFSNSRSEMNVSTLELGDSALYLCASSPHRENTEAFFGQGTRLTVV.

V and J are TRBV27 and TRBJ1-2; 8 bases align to TRBD1. This CDR3 is built from 15 residues. CDR1 MNHEY and CDR2 SMNVEV come from the germline V gene (reference sequence). The J segment lost 3 bases and the V segment lost 6 bases, leaving 9 bases of the junction unmatched. In DNA form, the CDR3 reads TGTGCCAGCAGCCTAATCCCAGGGGGCGACTATGGCTACACCTTC. Protein: CASSLIPGGDYGYTF.

A word on this clone: One junction end disagrees with the germline gene, perhaps due to a read error. The V gene is TRBV7-9, the J gene TRBJ1-1; 9 bases line up with TRBD1. The germline V gene has CDR1 SEHNR and CDR2 FQNEAQ (reference sequence). The CDR3 contains 15 residues. The CDR3 coding sequence is TGTGCCGGCAGCCCCAACAGGGGGCCCACCACTGAAGCTTTCTTT. Translated, it gives CAGSPNRGPTTEAFF.

CDR3 sequence: CASSYRAVGRGYTF. The DNA of the CDR3 is TGTGCCAGCAGTTACAGGGCCGTGGGGCGCGGCTACACCTTC. The V gene is TRBV6-5, the J gene TRBJ1-2; a possible D gene is TRBD1 (5 bases). The CDR3 totals 14 residues. CDR1 is MNHEY and CDR2 is SVGAGI in the germline V gene. V was cut by 2 bases and J by 8 bases, with 15 bases left in between.

V gene TRBV28 combines with J gene TRBJ1-2; TRBD1 is a possible D gene (5 bases). The CDR3 consists of 14 residues. Trimming took 2 bases from V and 3 from J, leaving 10 bases between them. Germline lookup yields CDR1 MDHEN and CDR2 SYDVKM. The CDR3 is CASSLDSSYYGYTF. In DNA form, the CDR3 reads TGTGCCAGCAGTTTAGACAGTAGCTACTATGGCTACACCTTC.

The CDR3: CASSQDSPDTQYF. For the CDR3, the DNA is TGTGCCAGCAGTCAGGACAGTCCAGATACGCAGTATTTT. This rearrangement joins TRBV6-6 to TRBJ2-3; D perhaps matches TRBD1 (6 bases). Germline V gene lookup returns CDR1 MNHNY and CDR2 SVGAGI (reference sequence). This CDR3 contains 13 residues. Trimming shortened V by 5 bases and J by 4 bases, and 10 bases separated the two germline ends.

The J gene is TRBJ2-2, the V gene TRBV27, with D maybe TRBD2 (6 bases). Germline CDR1 reads MNHEY; CDR2 reads SMNVEV (reference sequence). Trimming removed 2 bases at V and 1 base at J, with 14 bases between. The CDR3 extends over 17 amino acids. Here the CDR3 reads CASSLLRDSQNTGELFF. The CDR3 DNA reads as TGTGCCAGCAGTTTACTCCGGGACTCCCAGAACACCGGGGAGCTGTTTTTT.

The V and J genes are TRBV15 and TRBJ2-7, with D perhaps TRBD2 (6 bases). The V gene lost 1 base and the J gene lost 7 bases, with 17 bases spanning the gap. Germline-derived CDR1 and CDR2 are LNHNV and YYDKDF (reference sequence). The CDR3 totals 15 residues. The CDR3 region has the DNA TGTGCCACCAGCAGAGTGACTAGGGGAATGGGGGAGCAGTACTTC. Residues: CATSRVTRGMGEQYF.

This sequence joins TRBV4-1 and TRBJ2-1, with 8 bases identical to TRBD2. CDR3 length: 18 amino acids. CDR1 is MGHRA and CDR2 is YSYEKL in the germline V gene. V was clipped by 4 bases and J by 0 bases; unmatched bases: 11. In DNA form, the CDR3 reads TGCGCCAGCAGCCCCGGGGCTAGCGGGTCGAGCTCCTACAATGAGCAGTTCTTC. Translated: CASSPGASGSSSYNEQFF.

This clone was detected a few times. The V call is TRBV25-1, the J call TRBJ2-3; D perhaps matches TRBD1 (7 bases). This CDR3 comprises 15 residues. Between the trimmed V and J ends, which lost 4 bases and 2 bases, there was a span of 13 bases. The germline V gene has CDR1 MGHDK and CDR2 SYGVNS. The CDR3 nucleotides are TGTGCCAGCAGTGTCCAGGGGGGATCCACAGATACGCAGTATTTT. Its translation is CASSVQGGSTDTQYF.

In this sample, this clone turned up a few times. This rearrangement joins TRBV27 to TRBJ1-2; 9 bases agree with TRBD1. There are 13 residues in the CDR3. Germline CDR1 MNHEY, CDR2 SMNVEV (reference sequence). The V and J ends lost 6 bases and 7 bases, in that order; junction bases with no gene match: 6. In nucleotides, the CDR3 is TGTGCCAGCAGCCGGACAGGGGTTGGTGGCTACACCTTC. Protein: CASSRTGVGGYTF.